This TCR beta chain derives from a study of long-term antiretroviral therapy in people with HIV (dated by TCRdb to the early 2020s). Background on the whole study: The earliest samples were collected roughly a decade before the 2015 WHO recommendation for immediate ART, at a time when ART was usually postponed until CD4 counts fell. A total of under 250 cryopreserved PBMC samples were contributed to the cohort by 30 adults with confirmed HIV infection, with samples collected serially over a mean of roughly six years (range 1-12). No cross-contamination during QIAcube processing was shown when test extractions of a monoclonal T-cell line were performed alongside 33 polyclonal samples. Among the 25 to 30 participants with HIV, approximately 10 were female. A retrospective serial study tested whether changes in peripheral blood TRB repertoire composition and diversity were associated with ART initiation and durable HIV suppression. Results the study describes overall, beyond this receptor: HIV repertoires had narrower CDR3 length ranges than controls, and the network structure suggested an antigen-experienced repertoire that shifted only slightly toward naive after ART. Because pre-ART samples had limited cell numbers, unsorted PBMC were profiled rather than sorted CD4+ and CD8+ T cells. ART initiation was associated with a significant increase in TRB diversity, but diversity stayed significantly below transplant donor controls even after long-term ART. Because PBMC availability was limited, only the TCR beta chain was sequenced, with no alpha chain pairing. The samples span the years 2004 to 2017, and the ART regimens used may be less effective than current regimens. The repertoire was dominated across all time points by expanded TRB clones identified before ART initiation, although this dominance was seen to fluctuate and to decrease in many PLHIV after ART. Inferences about post-ART repertoire changes are limited because no data were available on ART adherence, viral resistance or therapy changes.

The CDR3 goes from the cysteine to the phenylalanine over 13 residues. Only CDR3 DNA remains: 39 bases, in frame from the first base. CDR1 and CDR2 are drawn from the germline V gene: MNHNS, SASEGT. V and J lose 2 bases and 6 bases, and a span of 11 bases separates them. The immunoSEQ hsTCRB v3.0 assay was used at survey level resolution to sequence the TRB variable region. TRB sequencing targeted a depth of roughly 40,000-55,000 T-cell genomes per sample. TRB libraries were pooled and sequenced on an Illumina MiSeq using a v3 150-cycle kit. The source study handled its data this way. Repertoire analysis ran in R within a reproducible Nextflow workflow covering QC, data transformation and analysis. LymphoSeq2, an R package for exploring AIRR-Seq data, was used to implement the custom analyses. A handful of samples that produced fewer than 5000 total TRB sequences were removed, so some 190 HIV repertoires were analyzed. Among the roughly 200 retained HIV repertoires, 55 to 65 were collected before ART initiation and more than 120 after ART initiation. Repertoires were downsampled to 5000 TRB nucleotide sequences, and summary statistics were averaged over 100 downsampling iterations. Only TRB sequences with CDR3 regions of at least seven amino acids were retained for analysis. Diversity was measured with a Shannon entropy-derived clonality score and the Gini coefficient. In the repertoire networks, any two of the top 5000 CDR3 amino acid sequences were connected whenever the two sequences differed by an edit distance of one. For TRB CDR3 amino acid sequences, antigen specificity groups and MHC restriction were predicted with GLIPH2. CDR3 amino acid sequences were matched against VDJdb and McPAS-TCR to flag known CMV, EBV, HIV or tissue antigen associations. Pre-ART, post-ART and control groups were compared with Wilcoxon signed-rank tests and Holm-Bonferroni correction. This immuneACCESS table, as held by TCRdb, lists in-frame sequences with V and J called but not all clones. Of the missing ones, under half trace to an unresolved V gene in checked studies; the others have no known cause. Clone size and the V and J calls come from that table; the DNA yielded D and trimming. This sample holds roughly 19,000 clones; around 82% were observed only once. The ten largest clones capture 9.5% to 12% of the sample.

To be included, a participant needed at least one PBMC sample from before ART initiation plus at least two post-ART samples. Treatment was received in the United States of America by all participants with HIV. Before DNA extraction, cryopreserved samples of roughly 0.9-11 million PBMC were thawed and washed. At the time of the earliest PBMC sample, participants with HIV were aged between about 20 and 55 years. PBMC samples were contributed by each participant from 1-4 timepoints before ART initiation and 2-8 timepoints after ART initiation, with a median of 7 samples. Serial HIV viral load, CD4+ T-cell count, ART history and demographic data were obtained for every participant. Genomic DNA was extracted from unsorted PBMC with a Qiagen kit on a QIAcube, with processing performed in batches of 12 samples. This clone was seen a single time. No cognate antigen has been identified for it. No quality values exist for individual bases; no much larger clone is one base distant.

The receptor chain draws on TRBV6-1 and TRBJ2-7; a confident D gene designation cannot be given. This TCR came from a man in his forties with HIV. This material consisted of unsorted PBMCs, taken around 2.5 years after starting antiretroviral therapy. CDR3 region: CASSELTLLEQYF. The sequence in DNA is TGTGCCAGCAGTGAACTCACCCTACTCGAGCAGTACTTC.